The rows below give T cell receptor beta chains drawn from one sample of a study of T cells in Graves' hyperthyroidism and ophthalmopathy. TCRdb processed the multiplex PCR reads anew with MiXCR; each CDR3 protein has one entry. Of hundreds of thousands of distinct CDR3 sequences detected, about 15% appear once; the ten largest clones hold 32%. Specimen: blood. These receptors were collected from a woman aged 30 to 39 with Graves' hyperthyroidism. Each CDR3 is given with its conserved first and last residue. Fields, in order: clone size, V gene, J gene, D gene, CDR3 protein, CDR3 DNA. A D gene is named only where the DNA matches it firmly. Size is omitted from some rows. Given values are once, few, many or a class for expanded clones.

>NA|TRBV28|TRBJ2-6|TRBD2
CASRTLAGDLRANVLTF
TGTGCCAGCAGGACACTAGCGGGAGATCTTCGGGCCAACGTCCTGACTTTC
>NA|TRBV30|TRBJ2-7|NA
CAWSGVAGPYEQYF
TGTGCCTGGAGCGGTGTGGCGGGGCCCTACGAGCAGTACTTC
>many|TRBV28|TRBJ2-7|TRBD1
CASSLPRQGHSYEQYF
TGTGCCAGCAGTTTACCCCGACAGGGGCACTCCTACGAGCAGTACTTC
>few|TRBV29-1|TRBJ2-7|TRBD1
CSVDSIGGHEQYF
TGCAGCGTTGATAGTATAGGGGGCCACGAGCAGTACTTC
>few|TRBV29-1|TRBJ1-1|NA
CSVVRYTEAFF
TGCAGCGTTGTCAGATACACTGAAGCTTTCTTT
>NA|TRBV29-1|TRBJ2-1|NA
CSGSGYNEQFF
TGCAGCGGTAGCGGATACAATGAGCAGTTCTTC
>NA|TRBV28|TRBJ2-6|NA
CASSIQGSTGANVLTF
TGTGCCAGCAGTATCCAGGGATCCACAGGGGCCAACGTCCTGACTTTC
>few|TRBV7-2|TRBJ1-2|NA
CASSSGHPGGYGYTF
TGTGCCAGCAGCTCAGGACACCCCGGGGGCTATGGCTACACCTTC
>NA|TRBV2|TRBJ2-7|NA
CASRGYRDFSYEQYF
TGTGCCAGCAGGGGGTACCGGGACTTCTCCTACGAGCAGTACTTC
>few|TRBV7-7|TRBJ2-7|TRBD2
CASSPWRRETYEQYF
TGTGCCAGCAGCCCGTGGAGGCGGGAGACATACGAGCAGTACTTC
>NA|TRBV20-1|TRBJ1-3|NA
CSASGGGGNTIYF
TGCAGTGCTAGTGGCGGGGGTGGAAACACCATATATTTT
>NA|TRBV25-1|TRBJ2-7|NA
CASREGGVQYF
TGTGCCAGCAGGGAGGGGGGAGTGCAGTACTTC
>few|TRBV2|TRBJ2-3|TRBD1
CASRLGQSTQYF
TGTGCCAGCAGGCTGGGACAGTCAACGCAGTATTTT
>few|TRBV9|TRBJ2-2|TRBD2
CASSVVGSGITPGELFF
TGTGCCAGCAGCGTAGTTGGTAGCGGGATCACTCCCGGGGAGCTGTTTTTT
>many|TRBV25-1|TRBJ2-7|NA
CASSEEGAEFSYEQYF
TGTGCCAGCAGTGAGGAGGGGGCAGAGTTCTCCTACGAGCAGTACTTC
>few|TRBV28|TRBJ2-1|TRBD2
CASFPPSGRAGEQFF
TGTGCCAGTTTCCCCCCTAGCGGGAGGGCCGGTGAGCAGTTCTTC
>many|TRBV24-1|TRBJ2-1|TRBD2
CATSEVGLAEDEQFF
TGTGCCACCAGTGAGGTGGGGCTAGCGGAGGATGAGCAGTTCTTC
>few|TRBV5-1|TRBJ2-7|TRBD2
CASSLTTSGIYEQYF
TGCGCCAGCAGCTTGACGACTAGCGGGATCTACGAGCAGTACTTC
>many|TRBV11-2|TRBJ2-5|NA
CASSLGRETQYF
TGTGCCAGCAGCTTAGGTCGAGAGACCCAGTACTTC
>few|TRBV19|TRBJ2-3|NA
CASSIDRGPGSAQYF
TGTGCCAGTAGTATAGACAGGGGTCCTGGATCGGCGCAGTATTTT
>many|TRBV27|TRBJ2-3|NA
CASRGLGTDTQYF
TGTGCCAGCAGGGGGTTAGGCACAGATACGCAGTATTTT
>NA|TRBV10-2|TRBJ1-1|TRBD1
CASIQGAGAEAFF
TGCGCCAGCATACAGGGGGCCGGGGCTGAAGCTTTCTTT
>many|TRBV18|TRBJ2-5|TRBD1
CASSPMDRQETQYF
TGTGCCAGCTCACCAATGGACAGGCAAGAGACCCAGTACTTC
>many|TRBV27|TRBJ2-6|NA
CASSRKGSGVSGANVLTF
TGTGCCAGCAGCCGAAAAGGGTCAGGGGTCTCTGGGGCCAACGTCCTGACTTTC
>few|TRBV27|TRBJ1-6|NA
CASSLSGRANSPLHF
TGTGCCAGCAGTTTATCCGGCAGGGCTAATTCACCCCTCCACTTT
>few|TRBV10-3|TRBJ1-1|NA
CAISESGDTEAFF
TGTGCCATCAGTGAGTCAGGGGACACTGAAGCTTTCTTT
>NA|TRBV27|TRBJ1-1|NA
CASSPSLDRFFAAFF
TGTGCCAGCAGTCCTTCTCTAGACAGGTTTTTCGCAGCTTTCTTT
>many|TRBV20-1|TRBJ2-7|TRBD2
CSAGLAGGPNEQYF
TGCAGTGCTGGACTAGCGGGAGGGCCAAACGAGCAGTACTTC
>few|TRBV2|TRBJ2-5|TRBD2
CASVTSGGFYF
TGTGCCAGCGTCACTAGCGGAGGATTTTACTTC
>many|TRBV2|TRBJ2-1|NA
CASSETYGEQFF
TGTGCCAGCAGTGAAACCTACGGTGAGCAGTTCTTC
>many|TRBV25-1|TRBJ2-1|NA
CASSEYEEQFF
TGTGCCAGCAGTGAATATGAGGAGCAGTTCTTC
>few|TRBV6-1|TRBJ2-2|NA
CASRSVGELFF
TGTGCCAGCAGGTCCGTCGGGGAGCTGTTTTTT
>NA|TRBV7-3|TRBJ2-7|TRBD2
CASSPAGGNSYEQYF
TGTGCCAGCAGCCCAGCGGGAGGGAACTCCTACGAGCAGTACTTC
>many|TRBV15|TRBJ2-1|TRBD2
CATSRGGRTDNEQFF
TGTGCCACCAGCAGAGGCGGGAGGACTGACAATGAGCAGTTCTTC
>many|TRBV28|TRBJ2-7|NA
CASSTEIGEQYF
TGTGCCAGCAGCACAGAAATCGGAGAGCAGTACTTC
>many|TRBV30|TRBJ2-7|NA
CAWSTGVEGGEQYF
TGTGCCTGGAGTACAGGGGTGGAGGGGGGCGAGCAGTACTTC
>many|TRBV3-1|TRBJ1-1|NA
CASSQAGDTEAFF
TGTGCCAGCAGCCAAGCAGGGGACACTGAAGCTTTCTTT
>many|TRBV4-1|TRBJ1-1|TRBD1
CASSYPGQGNTEAFF
TGTGCCAGCAGTTACCCCGGACAGGGGAACACTGAAGCTTTCTTT
>few|TRBV13|TRBJ2-7|TRBD1
CASSLEGAGEQYF
TGTGCCAGCAGCCTAGAGGGGGCAGGCGAGCAGTACTTC
>many|TRBV12-3/TRBV12-4|TRBJ2-1|NA
CASSFGSNSYNEQFF
TGTGCCAGCAGTTTTGGATCAAACTCCTACAATGAGCAGTTCTTC
>NA|TRBV20-1|TRBJ1-4|NA
CSATQVNGEKLFF
TGCAGTGCGACTCAGGTGAATGGAGAAAAACTGTTTTTT
>NA|TRBV27|TRBJ1-2|NA
CASSLSGGYYGYTF
TGTGCCAGCAGTTTATCGGGAGGTTACTATGGCTACACCTTC
>few|TRBV5-5|TRBJ2-5|NA
CASSATPSETQYF
TGTGCCAGCAGCGCTACACCCTCAGAGACCCAGTACTTC
>NA|TRBV19|TRBJ1-1|NA
CASSILTMNTEAFF
TGTGCCAGTAGTATTCTGACGATGAACACTGAAGCTTTCTTT
>many|TRBV24-1|TRBJ2-7|TRBD2
CATSDHGTSGDSEQYF
TGTGCCACCAGTGATCATGGGACTAGCGGAGATAGCGAGCAGTACTTC
>NA|TRBV7-3|TRBJ2-5|NA
CASSRGTRLGGETQYF
TGTGCCAGCAGCCGCGGGACACGCCTAGGTGGAGAGACCCAGTACTTC
>NA|TRBV11-1|TRBJ2-3|TRBD1
CASSQGARFGDTQYF
TGTGCCAGCAGCCAGGGGGCCAGGTTCGGGGATACGCAGTATTTT